Listed here is a single T cell receptor (beta chain). Its target is not known. Before the COVID-19 pandemic, during about 2011-2019, CD4+ T cells were taken from unexposed donors. The cells were cultured for 10 days before CD4+ T cells were isolated. Testing used SARS-CoV-2 S/N and four cold-coronavirus spikes on unexposed-donor CD4+ T cells, cells permitting. This record belongs to a study of CD4 T cells in relation to SARS-CoV-2 and coronaviruses. Profiling relied on immunoSEQ multiplex PCR, and the TCRdb table lists in-frame clones only, not all of them. The data hold about 21,000 clones, with around 80% observed a single time. V gave up 8 bases and J gave up 5 bases, with 12 bases separating them. The CDR3 consists of 12 residues.

V usage is TRBV12-3 or TRBV12-4 and J usage is TRBJ2-5; tentative D call: TRBD1 (5 bases). This TCR derives from a human donor in good health. Sample: CD4+ T cells from PBMCs, cultured in vitro. The CDR3 sequence is CASSRAWETQYF. The CDR3 coding sequence is TGTGCCAGCTCCAGGGCCTGGGAGACCCAGTACTTC.